This TCR beta chain was obtained from a study of T cells in localized non-small cell lung cancer. The study's findings and limits: Compared with tumor, uninvolved adjacent lung displayed greater T cell clonality, ranking highest overall. Prolonged overall survival went with higher T cell density in the blood.

The germline V gene encodes CDR1 MNHEY and CDR2 SMNVEV (reference sequence). J gave up 2 bases and V 4 bases, and 3 bases lay outside the gene matches. This CDR3 has 14 residues. Assay used: immunoSEQ multiplex PCR; TCRdb lists only in-frame clones, some missing. The sample yields 11,000 or so clones, 70% to 90% seen once. Points on this clone: Its matching antigen is unknown.

This sample comprised peripheral blood, obtained before any cancer treatment. The chain uses TRBV27 and TRBJ2-7, with TRBD1 matching 9 bases. The TCR originated in a male donor at least 60 years old with stage I lung adenocarcinoma. This CDR3 is CASSSGTGPYEQYF. The CDR3 DNA reads as TGTGCCAGCAGTTCCGGGACAGGGCCCTACGAGCAGTACTTC.